The 17 T cell receptor beta chains given below trace back to one sample, sequenced in a study of cytomegalovirus exposure and HLA in healthy donors. Measured with immunoSEQ multiplex PCR; TCRdb has only the in-frame clones, and not every one. The sample includes 55,000 to 75,000 clones, more than 85% of them seen just once. Sequenced: PBMCs. These receptors all come from a young woman in good health and CMV-seropositive.

The chain recombines TRBV10-2 with TRBJ2-3; perhaps TRBD1 as D (5 bases). V lost 0 bases to trimming and J lost 4 bases, with 14 bases between them. Germline V gene data show CDR1 as WSHSY and CDR2 as SAAADI. This CDR3 contains 16 residues. CDR3 region: CASSESPFGRADTQYF. In nucleotides, the CDR3 is TGCGCCAGCAGTGAGTCGCCCTTCGGCAGGGCAGATACGCAGTATTTT.

The rearrangement uses TRBV27 and TRBJ2-5; D perhaps matches TRBD2 (5 bases). Germline V gene lookup returns CDR1 MNHEY and CDR2 SMNVEV (reference sequence). This CDR3 comprises 13 residues. V lost 3 bases and J 2 bases, leaving 7 bases between the germline ends. The CDR3: CASSFRDQETQYF. CDR3 DNA: TGTGCCAGCAGTTTTCGGGATCAAGAGACCCAGTACTTC.

This chain joins TRBV9 and TRBJ2-5, with TRBD2 matching over 10 bases. V gave up 0 bases and J gave up 5 bases; unmatched junction bases: 7. Germline CDR1 SGDLS, CDR2 YYNGEE. The CDR3 is 16 amino acids. This CDR3 is CASSVALAGGDETQYF. As DNA, the CDR3 is TGTGCCAGCAGCGTAGCTTTAGCGGGAGGTGATGAGACCCAGTACTTC.

The chain employs TRBV30 and TRBJ2-5, with D perhaps matching TRBD1 (5 bases). From germline, CDR1 is GTSNPN and CDR2 SVGIG (reference sequence). The CDR3 is 15 amino acids. V shed 8 bases and J shed 1 base, with 20 bases lying between them. In DNA, the CDR3 is TGTGCCCAGGGCGTGACTTGGGCACGCCAAGAGACCCAGTACTTC. Residues: CAQGVTWARQETQYF.

The rearrangement links TRBV9 to TRBJ1-3; D is uncertain. CDR1 is SGDLS, CDR2 YYNGEE, per germline. The CDR3 runs 17 residues. Deletions cut 0 bases from V and 4 bases from J, with 17 bases between. The DNA for the CDR3 is TGTGCCAGCAGCGTAGATCCACGGGGTAGCTTGGGAAACACCATATATTTT. Translation gives CASSVDPRGSLGNTIYF.

The chain recombines TRBV5-8 with TRBJ1-5; a possible D gene is TRBD1 (6 bases). Germline CDR1 is SGHTS and CDR2 is YDEGEE. The CDR3 consists of 17 residues. Trimming took off 4 bases at V and 0 bases at J, with 17 bases between the two ends. The CDR3 DNA reads as TGTGCCAGCAGCCCCGCAACGGACAGCTATAGCAATCAGCCCCAGCATTTT. It yields the protein CASSPATDSYSNQPQHF.

The chain couples TRBV29-1 to TRBJ1-5; 7 bases are shared with TRBD1. The CDR3 extends over 12 amino acids. Losses at the gene ends were 4 bases for V and 7 bases for J; bases not matched to a gene: 4. Germline V gene data show CDR1 as SQVTM and CDR2 as ANQGSEA. CDR3 in DNA: TGCAGCGTTGGCCAGGGGGAACAGCCCCAGCATTTT. Protein sequence: CSVGQGEQPQHF.

The gene calls are TRBV5-4 and TRBJ2-5; D might be TRBD2 (6 bases). Deletions cut 3 bases from V and 5 bases from J, with 14 bases between. Germline V gene data show CDR1 as SGHNT and CDR2 as YYREEE (reference sequence). CDR3 length: 14 amino acids. The DNA for the CDR3 is TGTGCCAGCAGCTCGCTAGCTGGGGGGGAGACCCAGTACTTC. This codes for CASSSLAGGETQYF.

This chain links TRBV6-1 with TRBJ2-7; a weak D match, TRBD1 (6 bases). This CDR3 spans 15 amino acids. The germline CDR1 and CDR2 sequences are MNHNS and SASEGT. With 3 bases removed from V and 0 bases from J, the gap between germline ends came to 12 bases. The DNA of the CDR3 is TGTGCCAGCAGTGAGGGGCTGGACAGCTCCTACGAGCAGTACTTC. Protein: CASSEGLDSSYEQYF.

This sequence joins TRBV7-6 and TRBJ2-7; D might be TRBD2 (5 bases). The CDR3 is made up of 14 amino acids. Germline V CDR1 and CDR2: SGHVS, FNYEAQ. The V end was cut by 5 bases, the J end by 3 bases, with 14 bases between. The CDR3 bases are TGTGCCAGCAGCCCCCGGGCTCGGGGCTACGAGCAGTACTTC. Residues: CASSPRARGYEQYF.

The chain recombines TRBV7-2 with TRBJ1-5; D is perhaps TRBD1 (5 bases). The ends were cut back, 5 bases at V and 4 bases at J, with 9 bases in the middle. From germline, CDR1 is SGHTA and CDR2 FQGNSA. The CDR3 consists of 13 residues. The CDR3 reads CASSPGQNQPQHF. The CDR3 DNA is TGTGCCAGCAGCCCTGGACAAAATCAGCCCCAGCATTTT.

This clone was seen once. Germline is not matched at one junction end, which may reflect a read error. This chain connects TRBV2 to TRBJ2-5; 7 positions agree with TRBD2. Germline V gene lookup returns CDR1 SNHLY and CDR2 FYNNEI. The CDR3 loop spans 14 amino acids. CDR3 residues: CARSGGGIVETQYF. The CDR3 DNA sequence: TGTGCCCGCAGTGGGGGGGGGATAGTAGAGACCCAGTACTTC.

V usage is TRBV4-1 and J usage is TRBJ1-1; the match to TRBD1 covers 8 bases. The V segment lost 4 bases and the J segment 1 base; nucleotides outside the gene matches: 5. Germline CDR1 MGHRA, CDR2 YSYEKL. The CDR3 runs 15 residues. CDR3 protein: CASSPTGGTNTEAFF. In DNA form, the CDR3 reads TGCGCCAGCAGCCCAACAGGGGGTACGAACACTGAAGCTTTCTTT.

The chain is built from TRBV7-9 and TRBJ2-5; 8 nucleotides line up with TRBD2. The trim removed 4 bases at V and 4 bases at J, leaving 14 bases unmatched. There are 17 residues in the CDR3. Per the germline V gene, CDR1 is SEHNR and CDR2 is FQNEAQ (reference sequence). The CDR3 sequence is CASSSVRQSGGIETQYF. The CDR3 coding sequence is TGTGCCAGCAGCTCGGTGCGGCAAAGCGGGGGAATAGAGACCCAGTACTTC.

This rearrangement joins TRBV6-6 to TRBJ2-7; 9 positions match TRBD1. Germline V gene sequence: CDR1 MNHNY, CDR2 SVGAGI (reference sequence). CDR3 length equals 15 residues. The ends lost 7 bases at V and 3 bases at J; junction bases unmatched: 10. This chain's CDR3 is CASTDPGQGSYEQYF. The CDR3 DNA reads TGTGCCAGCACCGACCCGGGACAGGGAAGCTACGAGCAGTACTTC.

This sequence joins TRBV4-1 and TRBJ1-2; TRBD1 agrees at 9 bases. Germline trimming cut 0 bases from V and 5 bases from J; bases unmatched to any gene: 7. The CDR3 is 16 residues long. Germline CDR1 and CDR2: MGHRA and YSYEKL. CDR3 protein: CASSQDLRTGVYGYTF. In DNA form, the CDR3 reads TGCGCCAGCAGCCAAGATTTAAGGACAGGGGTATATGGCTACACCTTC.

V is TRBV7-2 and J is TRBJ1-1; TRBD1 is a possible D gene (6 bases). In germline, CDR1 is SGHTA, CDR2 FQGNSA. This CDR3 is 14 amino acids long. The V end was cut by 3 bases, the J end by 1 base, with 9 bases between. DNA for the CDR3: TGTGCCAGCAGCTTCTGGACAGCGAACACTGAAGCTTTCTTT. Protein product: CASSFWTANTEAFF. The full variable domain, completed using reference TRBV7-2 and TRBJ1-1, is GAGVSQSPSNKVTEKGKDVELRCDPISGHTALYWYRQSLGQGLEFLIYFQGNSAPDKSGLPSDRFSAERTGGSVSTLTIQRTQQEDSAVYLCASSFWTANTEAFFGQGTRLTVV.